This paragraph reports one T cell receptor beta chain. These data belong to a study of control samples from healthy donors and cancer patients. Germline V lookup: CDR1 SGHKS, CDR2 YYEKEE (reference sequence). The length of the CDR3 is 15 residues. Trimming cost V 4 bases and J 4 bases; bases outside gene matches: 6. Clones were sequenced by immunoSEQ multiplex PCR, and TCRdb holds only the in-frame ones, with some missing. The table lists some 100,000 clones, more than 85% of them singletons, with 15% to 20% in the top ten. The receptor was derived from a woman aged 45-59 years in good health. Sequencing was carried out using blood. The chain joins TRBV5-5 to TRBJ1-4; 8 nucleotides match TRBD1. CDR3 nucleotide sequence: TGTGCCAGCAGCCTGTGGACAGGGAATAATGAAAAACTGTTTTTT. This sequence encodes CASSLWTGNNEKLFF.